A single sample is the source of the 17 T cell receptor beta chains below, sequenced in a study of control samples from healthy donors and cancer patients. This table comes from immunoSEQ multiplex PCR, and its TCRdb copy is limited to in-frame clones, with some not included. The sample holds around 230,000 clones; around 94% are singletons and the top ten take about 1.6%. The specimen sequenced was blood. These receptors were taken from a man aged 50-59 years in good health.

The chain combines TRBV6-5 with TRBJ2-7, with 8 positions matching TRBD1. The V gene end was trimmed by 5 bases and the J gene end by 0 bases; junction bases not matched to a gene: 6. This CDR3 is 15 amino acids long. Germline V gives CDR1 MNHEY, CDR2 SVGAGI. The CDR3: CASSPDRGFSYEQYF. The CDR3 nucleotides read TGTGCCAGCAGTCCCGACAGGGGATTCTCCTACGAGCAGTACTTC.

This chain links TRBV11-2 with TRBJ1-4, with D unresolved. V shed 5 bases and J shed 3 bases, with 13 bases lying between them. The CDR3 totals 15 residues. Germline CDR1 reads SGHAT; CDR2 reads FQNNGV. Here the CDR3 reads CASSPTLSANEKLFF. The CDR3 region has the DNA TGTGCCAGCAGCCCTACACTCTCAGCTAATGAAAAACTGTTTTTT.

This clone has only one observation. V is TRBV5-1 and J is TRBJ2-7; D remains ambiguous. The CDR3 loop spans 15 amino acids. CDR1 and CDR2 (germline): SGHRS, YFSETQ. V shed 4 bases and J shed 0 bases, with 14 bases lying between them. CDR3 bases: TGCGCCAGCAGCCTAGGGTACGGTAGCTCCTACGAGCAGTACTTC. It codes for CASSLGYGSSYEQYF. Full variable domain (missing parts from reference TRBV5-1 and TRBJ2-7): KAGVTQTPRYLIKTRGQQVTLSCSPISGHRSVSWYQQTPGQGLQFLFEYFSETQRNKGNFPGRFSGRQFSNSRSEMNVSTLELGDSALYLCASSLGYGSSYEQYFGPGTRLTVT.

The chain links TRBV19 to TRBJ1-5, with 7 bases that match TRBD1. Germline CDR1 reads LNHDA; CDR2 reads SQIVND (reference sequence). V dropped 6 bases and J dropped 2; count of bases not matched to a gene: 4. CDR3 length equals 14 residues. In DNA, the CDR3 is TGTGCCAGTAGCCAAACAGGGGGCAATCAGCCCCAGCATTTT. It yields the protein CASSQTGGNQPQHF.

The chain recombines TRBV7-9 with TRBJ2-6; 7 positions match TRBD1. The germline CDR1 and CDR2 sequences are SEHNR and FQNEAQ (reference sequence). The CDR3 totals 17 residues. V gave up 5 bases and J gave up 0 bases; unmatched junction bases: 7. The CDR3 region has the DNA TGTGCCAGCAGCCCCACGGGACAGCTCTCTGGGGCCAACGTCCTGACTTTC. Translating it yields CASSPTGQLSGANVLTF.

The chain combines TRBV5-5 with TRBJ2-3; 9 bases are a match to TRBD1. Germline loops: CDR1 SGHKS, CDR2 YYEKEE (reference sequence). V shed 5 bases, J shed 4 bases, and the junction held 8 bases outside the gene matches. The CDR3 totals 15 residues. The CDR3 DNA reads as TGTGCCAGCAGTTTAACAGGGGGCGTTTCAGATACGCAGTATTTT. Amino acids: CASSLTGGVSDTQYF.

The chain has TRBV28 and TRBJ1-6, with unresolved D. CDR1 and CDR2 (germline): MDHEN, SYDVKM. V was clipped by 5 bases and J by 8 bases, with 13 bases between them. The CDR3 loop spans 14 amino acids. CDR3 in DNA: TGTGCCAGCAGTACCTCCGGTGCGTATTCACCCCTCCACTTT. Its protein is CASSTSGAYSPLHF.

This sequence joins TRBV9 and TRBJ2-3, with D hard to call. CDR3 length equals 13 residues. Germline CDR1 reads SGDLS; CDR2 reads YYNGEE. V was cut by 3 bases and J by 4 bases, with 9 bases left in between. The DNA for the CDR3 is TGTGCCAGCAGCGCGGTGGTTCCAGATACGCAGTATTTT. Translating gives CASSAVVPDTQYF.

J is TRBJ1-5 and V is TRBV28, with D maybe TRBD1 (6 bases). This CDR3 spans 14 amino acids. Germline V gene data show CDR1 as MDHEN and CDR2 as SYDVKM. The germline V and J ends were trimmed by 4 bases and 6 bases, with 13 bases remaining between them. In DNA form, the CDR3 reads TGTGCCAGCAGTTCCCGACAGGATTCTCAGCCCCAGCATTTT. This encodes CASSSRQDSQPQHF.

This clone was counted a single time. The chain uses TRBV6-4 and TRBJ2-3, with 11 bases aligning to TRBD2. Germline V gives CDR1 MRHNA, CDR2 SNTAGT. The CDR3 runs 15 residues. J was trimmed by 1 base and V by 3 bases; bases with no gene match: 0. The CDR3 reads CASSETSGGTDTQYF. CDR3 sequence (DNA): TGTGCCAGCAGTGAGACTAGCGGGGGCACAGATACGCAGTATTTT.

The V call is TRBV12-3 or TRBV12-4, the J call TRBJ1-3; D unresolved. This CDR3 region has 13 residues. Trimming took off 7 bases at V and 1 base at J, with 8 bases between the two ends. The CDR3 reads CASTIMSGNTIYF. CDR3 nucleotides: TGTGCCAGCACCATCATGTCTGGAAACACCATATATTTT.

The sample holds one count of this clone. The CDR3, as DNA: TGTGCCAGCAGTTACTCGAGAAGAGCAGGCCAGCATTTT. Its translation is CASSYSRRAGQHF. The J gene is TRBJ1-5, the V gene TRBV6-5, with D unclear. CDR3 length: 13 amino acids. The V end lost 0 bases, the J end lost 12 bases, and 12 bases lay between the germline ends. Germline CDR1 MNHEY, CDR2 SVGAGI.

The genes are TRBV5-1 and TRBJ2-3; 8 bases are shared with TRBD2. The CDR3 consists of 16 residues. V shed 5 bases and J 6 bases; nucleotides not matched to a gene: 14. Germline lookup yields CDR1 SGHRS and CDR2 YFSETQ. The CDR3 region is CASRIQYSGDADTQYF. The CDR3 DNA sequence: TGCGCCAGCAGAATTCAGTATAGCGGGGACGCCGATACGCAGTATTTT.

V usage is TRBV20-1 and J usage is TRBJ2-2; D is unresolved. This CDR3 region has 11 residues. The V end was cut by 5 bases, the J end by 5 bases, with 6 bases between. CDR1 and CDR2 (germline): DFQATT, SNEGSKA (reference sequence). Written as DNA, the CDR3 is TGCAGTGCTGCAGATACCGGGGAGCTGTTTTTT. This codes for CSAADTGELFF.

This chain joins TRBV5-1 and TRBJ2-2, with D perhaps TRBD1 or TRBD2 (5 bases each). V was clipped by 1 base and J by 0 bases, with 7 bases between them. The CDR3 contains 15 residues. From germline, CDR1 is SGHRS and CDR2 YFSETQ. In DNA form, the CDR3 reads TGCGCCAGCAGCTTGAGGGACCCGAACACCGGGGAGCTGTTTTTT. As protein: CASSLRDPNTGELFF.

V and J are TRBV7-8 and TRBJ1-3; no reliable D call. There are 14 residues in the CDR3. V lost 4 bases, J lost 4 bases, and 11 bases lay in between. CDR1 is SGHVS, CDR2 FQNEAQ, per germline. The CDR3 sequence is CASSSYREGNTIYF. Here the CDR3 DNA reads TGTGCCAGCAGCTCATACAGAGAAGGAAACACCATATATTTT.

V is TRBV18 and J is TRBJ1-1; no reliable D call. Trimming left V 2 bases short and J 5 bases short, with 9 bases between. CDR3 length: 13 amino acids. Per germline, CDR1 KGHSH and CDR2 LQKENI. CDR3 nucleotides: TGTGCCAGCTCACCAAGCTTACAGACTGAAGCTTTCTTT. Translated: CASSPSLQTEAFF.